A selection of T cell receptor beta chains follows, all from one sample in a study of radiotherapy plus CTLA-4 blockade in lung cancer. The data were produced by immunoSEQ multiplex PCR, yet TCRdb's version contains in-frame clones alone and is incomplete. Of about 98,000 clones in the sample, 82% were seen once. Sequenced material: peripheral blood, taken from a patient treated with radiotherapy plus ipilimumab. The receptor source for this set is a human donor with non-small cell lung cancer who had a partial response to radiotherapy plus ipilimumab. Both conserved end residues are part of each CDR3. Clone size is shown for a subset of rows, as once, few, many or a class of expanded clone.

clone_size: -
v_call: TRBV5-1
j_call: TRBJ2-2
cdr3_aa: CASSWLPGQGDTGELFF

clone_size: -
v_call: TRBV5-4
j_call: TRBJ1-2
cdr3_aa: CASSLERGGYTF

clone_size: -
v_call: TRBV7-9
j_call: TRBJ2-1
cdr3_aa: CASSDTTGTRNEQFF

clone_size: -
v_call: TRBV30
j_call: TRBJ2-1
cdr3_aa: CAWSPWDRQQFF

clone_size: few
v_call: TRBV4-1
j_call: TRBJ2-7
cdr3_aa: CASSQVGRTYEQYF

clone_size: -
v_call: TRBV6-5
j_call: TRBJ1-1
cdr3_aa: CASSPDRDSEAFF

clone_size: -
v_call: TRBV13
j_call: TRBJ2-1
cdr3_aa: CASTVPGGNEQFF

clone_size: few
v_call: TRBV4-3
j_call: TRBJ1-5
cdr3_aa: CASSQEGQASQPQHF

clone_size: -
v_call: TRBV4-1
j_call: TRBJ2-7
cdr3_aa: CASSVGQGDYEQYF

clone_size: few
v_call: TRBV5-1
j_call: TRBJ2-2
cdr3_aa: CASSLGTSGTGELFF

clone_size: -
v_call: TRBV5-1
j_call: TRBJ2-2
cdr3_aa: CASSLLGRPNTGELFF

clone_size: once
v_call: TRBV28
j_call: TRBJ2-1
cdr3_aa: CASRADVTRINEQFF

clone_size: -
v_call: TRBV28
j_call: TRBJ1-1
cdr3_aa: CASSSRRTAFTEAFF

clone_size: -
v_call: TRBV7-3
j_call: TRBJ2-3
cdr3_aa: CASSYPGETQYF

clone_size: -
v_call: TRBV5-1
j_call: TRBJ2-1
cdr3_aa: CASSNGLAGELEQFF

clone_size: -
v_call: TRBV18
j_call: TRBJ2-7
cdr3_aa: CASTYQGIGEQYF

clone_size: -
v_call: TRBV19
j_call: TRBJ1-5
cdr3_aa: CASRITGFYQPQHF

clone_size: -
v_call: TRBV30
j_call: TRBJ1-1
cdr3_aa: CAWNRGGLGTEAFF

clone_size: once
v_call: TRBV13
j_call: TRBJ2-2
cdr3_aa: CASSLGGRGTRELFF

clone_size: -
v_call: TRBV5-4
j_call: TRBJ1-2
cdr3_aa: CASSRTGQSYGYTF

clone_size: -
v_call: TRBV13
j_call: TRBJ1-5
cdr3_aa: CASSLGRRGGQPQHF

clone_size: -
v_call: TRBV6-5
j_call: TRBJ1-1
cdr3_aa: CASSYGHRTEAFF

clone_size: -
v_call: TRBV5-1
j_call: TRBJ2-5
cdr3_aa: CASITGTGGAQQETQYF

clone_size: -
v_call: TRBV5-1
j_call: TRBJ2-2
cdr3_aa: CASSLTGPGELFF

clone_size: -
v_call: TRBV19
j_call: TRBJ2-1
cdr3_aa: CASSTPSGGDGNEQFF

clone_size: -
v_call: TRBV4-2
j_call: TRBJ2-5
cdr3_aa: CASSLVEGGETQYF

clone_size: -
v_call: TRBV19
j_call: TRBJ2-5
cdr3_aa: CASSLYRGQETQYF

clone_size: -
v_call: TRBV5-1
j_call: TRBJ1-6
cdr3_aa: CASSPAGGPNSPLHF

clone_size: few
v_call: TRBV19
j_call: TRBJ1-2
cdr3_aa: CASTKDRGYGYTF

clone_size: -
v_call: TRBV19
j_call: TRBJ1-5
cdr3_aa: CASSMTQNQPQHF

clone_size: few
v_call: TRBV19
j_call: TRBJ1-5
cdr3_aa: CASRVAGNQPQHF

clone_size: once
v_call: TRBV6-5
j_call: TRBJ2-6
cdr3_aa: CASSYQGLSGANVLTF

clone_size: -
v_call: TRBV11-2
j_call: TRBJ2-3
cdr3_aa: CASSFGRETDTQYF

clone_size: -
v_call: TRBV5-6
j_call: TRBJ2-7
cdr3_aa: CASSQGQGQRNIFREQYF

clone_size: -
v_call: TRBV5-4
j_call: TRBJ2-1
cdr3_aa: CASSSPGAGARNEQFF

clone_size: -
v_call: TRBV10-3
j_call: TRBJ1-2
cdr3_aa: CAIMGTVGGYTF

clone_size: -
v_call: TRBV9
j_call: TRBJ2-5
cdr3_aa: CASSTRQEETQYF

clone_size: few
v_call: TRBV7-9
j_call: TRBJ2-7
cdr3_aa: CASSSRVEQYF

clone_size: many
v_call: TRBV6-6
j_call: TRBJ2-7
cdr3_aa: CASSYSIDEQYF

clone_size: -
v_call: TRBV5-4
j_call: TRBJ1-4
cdr3_aa: CASSPDQGRNEKLFF

clone_size: -
v_call: TRBV27
j_call: TRBJ2-7
cdr3_aa: CASSDGTQIYEQYF

clone_size: once
v_call: TRBV19
j_call: TRBJ1-2
cdr3_aa: CASSHPNYGYTF

clone_size: few
v_call: TRBV7-8
j_call: TRBJ1-2
cdr3_aa: CASGRGASYGYTF

clone_size: -
v_call: TRBV5-4
j_call: TRBJ2-2
cdr3_aa: CASSLGQGDAGELFF

clone_size: -
v_call: TRBV2
j_call: TRBJ2-3
cdr3_aa: CASLFEREVKDTQYF

clone_size: -
v_call: TRBV5-5
j_call: TRBJ2-1
cdr3_aa: CASSLSGEQFF

clone_size: -
v_call: TRBV6-5
j_call: TRBJ2-5
cdr3_aa: CATKGVDQETQYF

clone_size: -
v_call: TRBV29-1
j_call: TRBJ1-2
cdr3_aa: CSVFITEAGTGVGGYTF